These T cell receptor beta chains were read from a single sample in a study of identifying expanded T cells in peripheral blood. The protocol was immunoSEQ multiplex PCR, while the TCRdb copy is restricted to in-frame clones and leaves out a portion. The sample gives 70,000 to 100,000 clones, approximately 83% of which show up once; roughly 5.3% is in the top ten. The sequencing input was blood. Receptors originate from a person aged 18 to 69 in good health. Each CDR3 is given with its conserved first and last residue. D genes are given only for firm matches. Expanded clones get a size class; other rows say once, few or many, or leave the size out.

j_call clone_size cdr3_length d_call v_call cdr3_nt cdr3_aa
TRBJ2-3 . 16 TRBD2 TRBV19 TGTGCCAGTATGCCGACTAGCGGATTCCCTGTGGATACGCAGTATTTT CASMPTSGFPVDTQYF
TRBJ2-1 once 18 . TRBV7-8 TGTGCCAGCATCACGGGGCGGGGCCGTTTAAGCTCCTACAATGAGCAGTTCTTC CASITGRGRLSSYNEQFF
TRBJ1-2 . 15 . TRBV4-3 TGCGCCAGCAGCCAAGACTGGGGGGAGAACTATGGCTACACCTTC CASSQDWGENYGYTF
TRBJ2-7 once 15 TRBD1 TRBV6-1 TGTGCCAGCAGTAAAGACAGGGACAGCTTCTACGAGCAGTACTTC CASSKDRDSFYEQYF
TRBJ2-3 . 14 . TRBV29-1 TGCAGCGTCGGTAGGCAGGCGGGGACAGATACGCAGTATTTT CSVGRQAGTDTQYF
TRBJ1-2 . 16 TRBD1 TRBV11-2 TGTGCCAGCAGCTTCCTTCCCGGGACAGGGAACTATGGCTACACCTTC CASSFLPGTGNYGYTF
TRBJ2-5 . 15 . TRBV5-1 TGCGCCAGCAGCTTGTACCAGGGGCGGCAAGAGACCCAGTACTTC CASSLYQGRQETQYF
TRBJ1-5 . 15 TRBD1 TRBV7-8 TGTGCCAGCAGCCTCGCACAGGGGGCCTATCAGCCCCAGCATTTT CASSLAQGAYQPQHF
TRBJ2-4 once 15 TRBD1 TRBV6-5 TGTGCCAGCAGTTACTTAAGGGACAGAACTAAGCTGGAGAGCTTC CASSYLRDRTKLESF
TRBJ1-5 . 16 TRBD1 TRBV2 TGTGCCAGCAGTTCCGGACAGGGGGTGGCAAATCAGCCCCAGCATTTT CASSSGQGVANQPQHF
TRBJ1-2 . 14 TRBD1 TRBV30 TGTGCCTGGAGTGTACAGACAGGGAATCATGGCTACACCTTC CAWSVQTGNHGYTF
TRBJ1-2 . 14 . TRBV5-1 TGCGCCAGCAGCTCTGGGACGCTCAGTACAAGCTACACCTTC CASSSGTLSTSYTF
TRBJ1-2 few 12 . TRBV10-3 TGTGCCATCAGTGAGGACAGCTATGGCTACACCTTC CAISEDSYGYTF
TRBJ1-4 . 19 . TRBV5-6 TGTGCCAGCAGCTTGAAGACACGCTATTTCGGGGCAACTAATGAAAAACTGTTTTTT CASSLKTRYFGATNEKLFF
TRBJ2-2 . 15 . TRBV11-3 TGTGCCAGCAGCTTTAGCCCCCCGGGCACCGGGGAGCTGTTTTTT CASSFSPPGTGELFF
TRBJ1-1 once 14 . TRBV6-1 TGTGCCAGCAGTGACTGGCAGATGAACACTGAAGCTTTCTTT CASSDWQMNTEAFF
TRBJ1-2 . 12 . TRBV27 TGTGCCAGCAGTGAGAGGGGGAATGGCTACACCTTC CASSERGNGYTF
TRBJ2-2 . 12 TRBD2 TRBV7-2 TGTGCCAGTCGGGGGGGCCACGGGGAGCTGTTTTTT CASRGGHGELFF
TRBJ1-1 once 15 TRBD1 TRBV6-5 TGTGCCAGCAGCCAAGGGACAGGGGGGTTCACTGAAGCTTTCTTT CASSQGTGGFTEAFF
TRBJ2-3 . 14 TRBD1 TRBV29-1 TGCAGCGTTGAGTCCGGACAGGGAACTGATACGCAGTATTTT CSVESGQGTDTQYF
TRBJ1-1 . 14 . TRBV5-1 TGCGCCAGCAGCTTCCGGGATACTAACACTGAAGCTTTCTTT CASSFRDTNTEAFF
TRBJ1-2 . 11 . TRBV7-9 TGTGCCAGCAGCTTAGGGGGGCCCTACACCTTC CASSLGGPYTF
TRBJ1-1 . 13 . TRBV6-1 TGTGCCAGCAGTGAGCGCAGGGACACTGAAGCTTTCTTT CASSERRDTEAFF
TRBJ1-1 . 13 . TRBV6-5 TGTGCCAGCAGTTTGACAGGTCACACTGAAGCTTTCTTT CASSLTGHTEAFF
TRBJ2-1 . 12 . TRBV9 TGTGCCAGCAGCATATACCGGGACCCCCCGTTCTTC CASSIYRDPPFF
TRBJ2-2 . 16 TRBD1 TRBV19 TGTGCCAGTATGGGGCCGGGACAGGGGTTTCCCGGGGAGCTGTTTTTT CASMGPGQGFPGELFF
TRBJ2-7 . 15 . TRBV6-1 TGTGCCAGCAGTGAACTAGCTAGTTCCTCCTACGAGCAGTACTTC CASSELASSSYEQYF
TRBJ2-7 . 14 . TRBV18 TGTGCCAGCTCACCACCTTCTCAGGACTACGAGCAGTACTTC CASSPPSQDYEQYF
TRBJ2-5 . 15 TRBD1 TRBV6-5 TGTGCCAGCAGTTACTCTTCAGGGACAGAAGAGACCCAGTACTTC CASSYSSGTEETQYF
TRBJ1-1 once 13 . TRBV6-5 TGTGCCAGCAGTTACGGTTTCGGCACTGAAGCTTTCTTT CASSYGFGTEAFF
TRBJ1-4 . 20 . TRBV12-5 TGTGCTAGTGGTTTGGTACCCATCCGCGGGCAGGCTCAAGTTTGGGAAAAACTGTTTTTT CASGLVPIRGQAQVWEKLFF
TRBJ1-2 . 14 . TRBV9 TGTGCCAGCAGCCCCCTGGACAGTGCCCTGGGCTACACCTTC CASSPLDSALGYTF
TRBJ1-4 . 14 TRBD1 TRBV6-1 TGTGCCAGCAGGCTGACAGGGGGGAATGAAAAACTGTTTTTT CASRLTGGNEKLFF
TRBJ1-6 . 11 TRBD1 TRBV29-1 TGCAGCGGGACAGGACATTCACCCCTCCACTTT CSGTGHSPLHF
TRBJ1-3 . 20 TRBD1 TRBV10-3 TGTGCCATCAGTTCCCAGGCCCGTTTCGGGACAGGGGGTCGCGGGAACACCATATATTTT CAISSQARFGTGGRGNTIYF
TRBJ2-3 . 16 . TRBV27 TGTGCCAGCAGCCGCTCCCGGGCCCCGGTCGCGGATACGCAGTATTTT CASSRSRAPVADTQYF
TRBJ2-5 once 13 . TRBV10-3 TGTGCCATCCGGACAGACTACCAAGAGACCCAGTACTTC CAIRTDYQETQYF
TRBJ2-7 . 13 . TRBV4-1 TGCGCCAGCAGCCAGAAAACAGGGTACGAGCAGTACTTC CASSQKTGYEQYF
TRBJ2-1 . 15 TRBD2 TRBV6-1 TGTGCCAGCAGCGAAATTAGCGGGGGGGCGCAGGAGCAGTTCTTC CASSEISGGAQEQFF
TRBJ1-2 . 12 TRBD1 TRBV6-1 TGTGCCAGTCGGACAGGGTATTATGGCTACACCTTC CASRTGYYGYTF
TRBJ1-6 many 14 . TRBV19 TGTGCCAGTACCCTCAGCTCCTATAATTCACCCCTCCACTTT CASTLSSYNSPLHF
TRBJ2-6 . 13 . TRBV28 TGTGCCAGCAGTTTGGACGGGGCCAACGTCCTGACTTTC CASSLDGANVLTF
TRBJ2-5 . 14 . TRBV5-4 TGTGCCAGCAGTTCCGGACAGCTAAAAGAGACCCAGTACTTC CASSSGQLKETQYF
TRBJ1-2 . 12 . TRBV2 TGTGCCAGCAGGGAACGGACCGCAGGCTACACCTTC CASRERTAGYTF
TRBJ2-5 . 14 TRBD1 TRBV2 TGTGCCAGCAGTAGACAGGGTCCCCGGGAGACCCAGTACTTC CASSRQGPRETQYF
TRBJ1-3 . 17 . TRBV9 TGTGCCAGCAGCGTAGATCCCTTGGGCAGGGTCCAGAACACCATATATTTT CASSVDPLGRVQNTIYF
TRBJ2-7 . 16 TRBD2 TRBV5-4 TGTGCCAGCAGCTTGGAACCAAGCGGGGCCCCCTACGAGCAGTACTTC CASSLEPSGAPYEQYF
TRBJ1-1 . 13 . TRBV30 TGTGCCTGGCAATCCCGACAGGCATCCGAAGCTTTCTTT CAWQSRQASEAFF
TRBJ1-3 . 15 . TRBV13 TGTGCCAGCAGCTTGGGCTTCAGGTCTGGAAACACCATATATTTT CASSLGFRSGNTIYF
TRBJ2-7 . 11 TRBD1 TRBV10-3 TGTGCCATAACAGACAGGGCCGAGCAGTACTTC CAITDRAEQYF
TRBJ2-2 . 16 TRBD2 TRBV11-2 TGTGCCAGCAGAATACTAGCGGGGGGCGTCACCGGGGAGCTGTTTTTT CASRILAGGVTGELFF
TRBJ1-1 . 13 . TRBV7-3 TGTGCCAGCAGTTCTGGGGTGAACACTGAAGCTTTCTTT CASSSGVNTEAFF
TRBJ2-3 . 17 TRBD2 TRBV5-1 TGCGCCAGCAGCTTGGAAGGGCTAGCGGGAATCACAGATACGCAGTATTTT CASSLEGLAGITDTQYF
TRBJ1-1 few 12 . TRBV19 TGTGCCAGTAGCCCGCAGAACACTGAAGCTTTCTTT CASSPQNTEAFF